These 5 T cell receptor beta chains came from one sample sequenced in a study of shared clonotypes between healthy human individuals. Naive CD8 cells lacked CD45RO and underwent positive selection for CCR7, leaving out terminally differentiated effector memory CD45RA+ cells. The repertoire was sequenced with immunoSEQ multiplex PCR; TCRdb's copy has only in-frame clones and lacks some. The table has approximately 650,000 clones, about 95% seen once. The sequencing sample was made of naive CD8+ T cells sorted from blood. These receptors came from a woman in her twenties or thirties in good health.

The CDR3 nucleotides are TGTGCCAGCAGCTTTTGGGGGGCCGCCTCCTACAATGAGCAGTTCTTC. Amino acids: CASSFWGAASYNEQFF. This chain uses TRBV5-4 with TRBJ2-1; D could derive from TRBD1 or TRBD2 (6 bases each). The germline CDR1 and CDR2 sequences are SGHNT and YYREEE (reference sequence). This CDR3 is 16 amino acids long. The V gene lost 2 bases and the J gene lost 0 bases, with 12 bases spanning the gap. The entire variable domain, with the rest obtained from reference TRBV5-4 and TRBJ2-1, is as follows: ETGVTQSPTHLIKTRGQQVTLRCSSQSGHNTVSWYQQALGQGPQFIFQYYREEENGRGNFPPRFSGLQFPNYSSELNVNALELDDSALYLCASSFWGAASYNEQFFGPGTRLTVL.

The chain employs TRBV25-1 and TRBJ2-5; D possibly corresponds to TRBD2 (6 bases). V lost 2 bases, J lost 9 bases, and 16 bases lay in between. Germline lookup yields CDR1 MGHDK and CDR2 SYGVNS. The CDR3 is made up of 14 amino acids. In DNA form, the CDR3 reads TGTGCCAGCAGTGAAATGGAGGGCCAGTGGGCCCAGTACTTC. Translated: CASSEMEGQWAQYF.

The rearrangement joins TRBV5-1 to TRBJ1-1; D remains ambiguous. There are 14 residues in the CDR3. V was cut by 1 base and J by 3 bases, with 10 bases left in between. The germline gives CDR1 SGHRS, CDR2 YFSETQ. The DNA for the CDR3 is TGCGCCAGCAGCTTGAAGGGTTTGGACACTGAAGCTTTCTTT. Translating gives CASSLKGLDTEAFF.

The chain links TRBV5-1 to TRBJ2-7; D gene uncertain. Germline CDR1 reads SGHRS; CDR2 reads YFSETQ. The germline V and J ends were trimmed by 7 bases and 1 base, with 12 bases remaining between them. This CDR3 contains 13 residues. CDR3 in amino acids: CASRRKDSYEQYF. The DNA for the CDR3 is TGCGCCAGCCGGCGTAAGGATTCCTACGAGCAGTACTTC. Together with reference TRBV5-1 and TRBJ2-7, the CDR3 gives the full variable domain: KAGVTQTPRYLIKTRGQQVTLSCSPISGHRSVSWYQQTPGQGLQFLFEYFSETQRNKGNFPGRFSGRQFSNSRSEMNVSTLELGDSALYLCASRRKDSYEQYFGPGTRLTVT.

CDR3 coding DNA: TGTGCCAGCAGTAAGATGACAGGGGGCTTAAGCGGGGAGCTGTTTTTT. It yields the protein CASSKMTGGLSGELFF. The chain uses TRBV2 and TRBJ2-2; 10 bases are a match to TRBD1. Germline V lookup: CDR1 SNHLY, CDR2 FYNNEI. The junction had 10 bases not matched to a gene; V was cut back by 5 bases and J by 7 bases. The CDR3 is 16 amino acids.